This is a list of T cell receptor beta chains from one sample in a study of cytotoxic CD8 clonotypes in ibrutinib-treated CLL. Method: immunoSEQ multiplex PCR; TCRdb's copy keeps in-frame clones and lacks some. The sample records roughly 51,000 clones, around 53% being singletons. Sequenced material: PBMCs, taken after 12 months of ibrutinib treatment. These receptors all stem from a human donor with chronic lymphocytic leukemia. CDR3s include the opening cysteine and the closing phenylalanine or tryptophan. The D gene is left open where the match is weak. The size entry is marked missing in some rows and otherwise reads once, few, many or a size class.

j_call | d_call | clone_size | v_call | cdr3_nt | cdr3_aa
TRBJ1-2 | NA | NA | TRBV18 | TGTGCCAGCTCACCTATTGCACAGCCCAACTATGGCTACACCTTC | CASSPIAQPNYGYTF
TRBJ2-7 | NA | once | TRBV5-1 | TGCGCCAGCAGCCTAGGGCAGGGCTTGCTGAACGAGCAGTACTTC | CASSLGQGLLNEQYF
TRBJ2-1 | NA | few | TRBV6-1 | TGTGCCAGCAGTGAATGGGTGGCGGGCGGTTACAATGAGCAGTTCTTC | CASSEWVAGGYNEQFF
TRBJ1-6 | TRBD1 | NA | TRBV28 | TGTGCCAGCAGTTTCAATCAGGGGGCGAATTCACCCCTCCACTTT | CASSFNQGANSPLHF
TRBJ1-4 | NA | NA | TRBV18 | TGTGCCAGCTCACCAATATTGGGGAAAGGGTCGGAAAAACTGTTTTTT | CASSPILGKGSEKLFF
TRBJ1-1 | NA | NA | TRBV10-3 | TGTGCCATCAGTGAGTTTGCCCGGCGATCAGACACTGAAGCTTTCTTT | CAISEFARRSDTEAFF
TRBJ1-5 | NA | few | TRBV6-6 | TGTGCCAGCAACCTGCTCAATCAGCCCCAGCATTTT | CASNLLNQPQHF
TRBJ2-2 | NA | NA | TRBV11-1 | TGTGCCAGCAGCTTAGCGGGGCCGTCCGGGGAGCTGTTTTTT | CASSLAGPSGELFF
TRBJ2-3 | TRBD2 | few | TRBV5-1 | TGCGCCAGCAGCTTCGGACTAGCGGTGGGGACAGATACGCAGTATTTT | CASSFGLAVGTDTQYF
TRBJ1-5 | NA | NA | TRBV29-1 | TGCAGCGTTGGTCCAGTGGCGGATGGGCCCCAGCATTTT | CSVGPVADGPQHF
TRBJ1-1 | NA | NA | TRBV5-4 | TGTGCCAGCAGCCTCAGTCTCATGAACACTGAAGCTTTCTTT | CASSLSLMNTEAFF
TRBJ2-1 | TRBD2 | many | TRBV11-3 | TGTGCCAGCAGCTTCGTCGGTAGCGGGAGTAAGGACAATGAGCAGTTCTTC | CASSFVGSGSKDNEQFF
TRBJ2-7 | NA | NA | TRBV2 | TGTGCCAGCAGTGACCAGGGAGTTCGGCAGTACTTC | CASSDQGVRQYF
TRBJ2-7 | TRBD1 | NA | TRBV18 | TGTGCCAGCTCACCCACAGGGGACGGGCAGTACTTC | CASSPTGDGQYF
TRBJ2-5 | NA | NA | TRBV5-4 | TGTGCCAGCAGCTTGACCGGGAGCGTAGAGACCCAGTACTTC | CASSLTGSVETQYF
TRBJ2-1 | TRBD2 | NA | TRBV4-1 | TGCGCCAGCAGCCAAGAGACTAGCGGGACATGGGATGAGCAGTTCTTC | CASSQETSGTWDEQFF